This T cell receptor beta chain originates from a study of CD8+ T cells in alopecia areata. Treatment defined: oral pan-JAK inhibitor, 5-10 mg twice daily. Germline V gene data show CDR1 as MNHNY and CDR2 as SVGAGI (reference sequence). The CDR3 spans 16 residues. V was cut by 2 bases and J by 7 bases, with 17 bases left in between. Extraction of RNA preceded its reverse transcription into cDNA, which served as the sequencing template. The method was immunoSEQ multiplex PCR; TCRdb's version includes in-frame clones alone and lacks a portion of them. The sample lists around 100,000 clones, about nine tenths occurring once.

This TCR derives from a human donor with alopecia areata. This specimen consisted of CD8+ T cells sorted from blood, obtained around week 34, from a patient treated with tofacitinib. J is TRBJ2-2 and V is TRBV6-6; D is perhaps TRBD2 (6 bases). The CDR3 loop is CASSYGPGTELGELFF. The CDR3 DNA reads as TGTGCCAGCAGTTACGGGCCGGGGACTGAGCTCGGGGAGCTGTTTTTT.